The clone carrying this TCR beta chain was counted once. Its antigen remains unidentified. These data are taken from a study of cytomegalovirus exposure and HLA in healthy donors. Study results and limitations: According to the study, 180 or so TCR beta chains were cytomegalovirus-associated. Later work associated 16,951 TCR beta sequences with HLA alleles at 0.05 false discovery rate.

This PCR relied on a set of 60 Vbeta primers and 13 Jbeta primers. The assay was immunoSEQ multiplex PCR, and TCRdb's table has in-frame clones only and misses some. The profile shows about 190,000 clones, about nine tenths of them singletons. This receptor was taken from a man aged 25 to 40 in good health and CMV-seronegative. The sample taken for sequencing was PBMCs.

CDR3 sequence reads: CASSQGGRQGQETQYF. The CDR3 DNA is TGCGCCAGCAGCCAAGGGGGCAGACAGGGCCAAGAGACCCAGTACTTC. The J gene is TRBJ2-5, the V gene TRBV4-3; 7 bases map to TRBD1. CDR3 length: 16 residues. Germline lookup yields CDR1 LGHNA and CDR2 YSLEER. J was trimmed by 1 base and V by 1 base; bases with no gene match: 6.